Below, 5 T cell receptor beta chains from the same sample are listed, as sequenced in a study of blood T cell repertoires in COVID-19. Clones were read by immunoSEQ multiplex PCR, and TCRdb kept only the in-frame ones, dropping some. The sample comprises a few hundred thousand clones, about 86% of which are singletons, and less than 5% rests with the top ten. Sample: PBMCs or T cells enriched from blood (not recorded which). The receptors were gathered from a woman in her forties with acute COVID-19.

V gene TRBV29-1 combines with J gene TRBJ2-5; tentatively, D is TRBD2 (5 bases). The CDR3 length is 11 residues. V lost 7 bases to trimming and J lost 5 bases, with 11 bases between them. Germline CDR1 reads SQVTM; CDR2 reads ANQGSEA. The CDR3 sequence is CSAVGEETQYF. CDR3 coding DNA: TGCAGCGCCGTCGGGGAGGAGACCCAGTACTTC.

This chain joins TRBV24-1 and TRBJ1-5; maybe TRBD1 (5 bases). The CDR3 is 17 amino acids. The germline gives CDR1 KGHDR, CDR2 SFDVKD. Trimming removed 2 bases at V and 0 bases at J, with 13 bases between. CDR3 nucleotide sequence: TGTGCCACCAGTGATTCAGCGGGGCTTTATAGCAATCAGCCCCAGCATTTT. It codes for CATSDSAGLYSNQPQHF.

The chain's CDR3 is CASSPQGLNEKLFF. CDR3 coding DNA: TGTGCCAGCAGCCCACAGGGGCTTAATGAAAAACTGTTTTTT. V gene TRBV2 combines with J gene TRBJ1-4, with TRBD1 identical over 7 bases. V lost 6 bases to trimming and J lost 4 bases; unmatched junction nucleotides: 5. Germline CDR1 SNHLY, CDR2 FYNNEI. This CDR3 is 14 amino acids long.

The CDR3 DNA sequence: TGCGCCAGCAGCCAAAGAATCGGGGGAAATTATGGCTACACCTTC. Its translation: CASSQRIGGNYGYTF. The rearrangement links TRBV4-1 to TRBJ1-2; TRBD1 might be the D (5 bases). V lost 2 bases to trimming and J lost 5 bases, with 15 bases between them. Germline V lookup: CDR1 MGHRA, CDR2 YSYEKL. CDR3 length equals 15 residues.

V is TRBV11-3 and J is TRBJ2-1; 9 nucleotides line up with TRBD2. Germline V gene data show CDR1 as SGHNT and CDR2 as YENEEA. V was pared by 7 bases and J by 6 bases, with 7 bases of the junction left unmatched. This CDR3 comprises 14 residues. This CDR3 is CASTFGGRANEQFF. The CDR3 coding sequence is TGTGCCAGCACCTTTGGCGGGAGGGCCAATGAGCAGTTCTTC.